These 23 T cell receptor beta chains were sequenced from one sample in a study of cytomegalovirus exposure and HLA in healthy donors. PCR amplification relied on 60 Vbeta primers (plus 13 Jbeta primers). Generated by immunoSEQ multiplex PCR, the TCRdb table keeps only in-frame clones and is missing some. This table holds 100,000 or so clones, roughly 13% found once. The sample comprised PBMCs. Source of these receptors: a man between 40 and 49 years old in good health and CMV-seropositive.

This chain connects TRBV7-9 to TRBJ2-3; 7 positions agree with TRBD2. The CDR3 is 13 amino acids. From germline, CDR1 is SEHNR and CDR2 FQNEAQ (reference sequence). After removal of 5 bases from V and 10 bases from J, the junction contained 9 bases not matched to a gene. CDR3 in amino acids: CASSRTTSSAQYF. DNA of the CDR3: TGTGCCAGCAGCCGCACGACTAGCTCCGCGCAGTATTTT. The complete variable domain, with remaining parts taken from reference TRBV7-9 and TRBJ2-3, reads DTGVSQNPRHKITKRGQNVTFRCDPISEHNRLYWYRQTLGQGPEFLTYFQNEAQLEKSRLLSDRFSAERPKGSFSTLEIQRTEQGDSAMYLCASSRTTSSAQYFGPGTRLTVL.

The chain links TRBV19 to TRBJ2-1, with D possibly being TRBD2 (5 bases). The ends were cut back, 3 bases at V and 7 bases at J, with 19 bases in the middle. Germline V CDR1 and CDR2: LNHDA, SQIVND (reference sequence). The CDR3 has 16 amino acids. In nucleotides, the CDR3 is TGTGCCAGTAGTATCACTTCTCTCCTTCGGGAAAATGAGCAGTTCTTC. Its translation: CASSITSLLRENEQFF.

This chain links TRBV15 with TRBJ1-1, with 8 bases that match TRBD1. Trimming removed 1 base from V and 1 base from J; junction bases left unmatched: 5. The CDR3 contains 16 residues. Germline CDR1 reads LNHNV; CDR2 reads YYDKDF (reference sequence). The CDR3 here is CATSRGVRGRNTEAFF. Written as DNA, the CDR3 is TGTGCCACCAGCAGAGGGGTCAGGGGGCGGAACACTGAAGCTTTCTTT.

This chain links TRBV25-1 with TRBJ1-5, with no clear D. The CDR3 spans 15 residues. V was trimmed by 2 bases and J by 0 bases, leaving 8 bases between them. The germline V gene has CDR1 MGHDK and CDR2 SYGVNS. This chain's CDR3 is CASSEGRSSNQPQHF. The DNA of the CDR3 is TGTGCCAGCAGTGAAGGCAGATCTAGCAATCAGCCCCAGCATTTT.

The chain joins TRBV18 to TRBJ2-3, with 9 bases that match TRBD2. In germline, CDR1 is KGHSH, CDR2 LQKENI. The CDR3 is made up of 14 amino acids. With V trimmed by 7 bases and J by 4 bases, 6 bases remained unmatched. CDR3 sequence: CASLDSGSSDTQYF. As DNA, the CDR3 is TGTGCCAGCTTGGATAGCGGGAGTTCAGATACGCAGTATTTT.

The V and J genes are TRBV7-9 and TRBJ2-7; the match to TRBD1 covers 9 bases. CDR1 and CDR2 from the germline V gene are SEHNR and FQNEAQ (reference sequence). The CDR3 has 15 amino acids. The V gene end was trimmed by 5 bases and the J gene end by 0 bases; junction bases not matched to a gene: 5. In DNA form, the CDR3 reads TGTGCCAGCAGCGACGGACAGGGGTTCTCCTACGAGCAGTACTTC. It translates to CASSDGQGFSYEQYF.

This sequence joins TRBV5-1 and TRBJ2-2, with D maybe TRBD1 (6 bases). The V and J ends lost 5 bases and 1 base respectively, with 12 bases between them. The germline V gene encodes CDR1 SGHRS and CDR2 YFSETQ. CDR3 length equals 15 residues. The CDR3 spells CASRILGQNTGELFF. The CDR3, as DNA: TGCGCCAGCAGGATCCTGGGACAGAACACCGGGGAGCTGTTTTTT.

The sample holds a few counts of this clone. This CDR3 is CASSSIAGGPQETQYF. CDR3 sequence (DNA): TGTGCCAGCAGCTCGATAGCGGGAGGCCCCCAAGAGACCCAGTACTTC. The rearrangement uses TRBV7-9 and TRBJ2-5, with TRBD2 identical over 10 bases. CDR1 SEHNR and CDR2 FQNEAQ come from the germline V gene (reference sequence). The CDR3 has 16 residues. The V gene end was trimmed by 4 bases and the J gene end by 1 base; junction bases not matched to a gene: 6.

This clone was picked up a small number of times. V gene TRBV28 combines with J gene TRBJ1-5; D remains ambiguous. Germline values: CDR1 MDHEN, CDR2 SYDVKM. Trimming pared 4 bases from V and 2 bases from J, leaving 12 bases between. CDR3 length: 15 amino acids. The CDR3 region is CASSSPPNGNQPQHF. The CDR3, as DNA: TGTGCCAGCAGTTCCCCCCCTAACGGCAATCAGCCCCAGCATTTT.

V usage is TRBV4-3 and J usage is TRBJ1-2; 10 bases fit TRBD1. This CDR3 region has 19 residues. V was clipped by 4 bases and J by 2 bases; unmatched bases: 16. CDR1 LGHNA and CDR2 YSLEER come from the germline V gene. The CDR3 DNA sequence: TGCGCCAGCAGCCGACACAGCCCGACAGGGGGCGGCGGAAACTATGGCTACACCTTC. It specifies CASSRHSPTGGGGNYGYTF.

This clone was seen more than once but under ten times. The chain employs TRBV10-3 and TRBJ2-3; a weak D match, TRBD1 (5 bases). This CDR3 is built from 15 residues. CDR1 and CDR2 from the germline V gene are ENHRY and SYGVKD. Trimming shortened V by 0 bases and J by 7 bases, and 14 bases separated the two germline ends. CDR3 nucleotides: TGTGCCATCAGTGAGTCGGGTGTCAGGGATTATACGCAGTATTTT. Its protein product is CAISESGVRDYTQYF.

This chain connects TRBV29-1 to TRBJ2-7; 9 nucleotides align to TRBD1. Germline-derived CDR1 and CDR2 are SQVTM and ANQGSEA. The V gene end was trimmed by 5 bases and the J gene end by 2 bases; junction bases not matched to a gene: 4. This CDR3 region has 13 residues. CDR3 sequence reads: CSVIRDRAYEQYF. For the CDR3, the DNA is TGCAGCGTTATCCGGGACAGGGCCTACGAGCAGTACTTC.

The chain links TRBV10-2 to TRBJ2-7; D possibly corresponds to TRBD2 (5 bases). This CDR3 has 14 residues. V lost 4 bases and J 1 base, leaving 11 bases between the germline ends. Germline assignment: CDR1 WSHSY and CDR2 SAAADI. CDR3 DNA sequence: TGCGCCAGCAGTGGAGACGGACTTTCCTACGAGCAGTACTTC. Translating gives CASSGDGLSYEQYF.

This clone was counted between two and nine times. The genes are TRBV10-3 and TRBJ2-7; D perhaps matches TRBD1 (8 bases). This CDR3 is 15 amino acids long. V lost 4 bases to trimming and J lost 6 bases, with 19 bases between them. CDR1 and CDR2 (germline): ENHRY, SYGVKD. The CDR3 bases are TGTGCCATCAGTGGGAGATCCACAGGGGGGGTCGAGCAGTACTTC. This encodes CAISGRSTGGVEQYF.

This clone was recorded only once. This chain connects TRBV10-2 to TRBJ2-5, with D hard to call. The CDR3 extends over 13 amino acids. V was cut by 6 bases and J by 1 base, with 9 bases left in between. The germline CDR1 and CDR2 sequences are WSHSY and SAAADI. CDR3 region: CASSTTSQETQYF. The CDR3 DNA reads TGCGCCAGCAGCACGACATCCCAAGAGACCCAGTACTTC.

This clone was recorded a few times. The CDR3 nucleotides read TGCAGCGTCCTGAAACTTGTTTGGAGCTCCTACGAGCAGTACTTC. Residues: CSVLKLVWSSYEQYF. This rearrangement joins TRBV29-1 to TRBJ2-7, with D hard to call. This CDR3 is built from 15 residues. Trimming removed 6 bases at V and 0 bases at J, with 18 bases between. Germline V gene sequence: CDR1 SQVTM, CDR2 ANQGSEA.

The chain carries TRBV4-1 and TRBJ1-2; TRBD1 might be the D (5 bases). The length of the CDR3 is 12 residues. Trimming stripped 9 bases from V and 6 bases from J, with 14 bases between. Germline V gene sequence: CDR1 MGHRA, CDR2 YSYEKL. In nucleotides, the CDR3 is TGCGCCAGTAGTCAGGGAACCGATGGCTACACCTTC. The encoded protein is CASSQGTDGYTF.

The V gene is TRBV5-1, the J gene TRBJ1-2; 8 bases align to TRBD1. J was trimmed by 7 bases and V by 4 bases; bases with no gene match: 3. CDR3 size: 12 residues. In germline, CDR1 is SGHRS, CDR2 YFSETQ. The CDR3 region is CASSPGGGGYTF. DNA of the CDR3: TGCGCCAGCAGCCCAGGGGGCGGTGGCTACACCTTC.

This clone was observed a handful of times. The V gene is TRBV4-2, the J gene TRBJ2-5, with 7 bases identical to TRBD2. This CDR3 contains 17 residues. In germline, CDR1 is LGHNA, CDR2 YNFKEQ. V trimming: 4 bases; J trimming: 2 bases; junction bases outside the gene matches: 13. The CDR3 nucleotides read TGTGCCAGCAGCCTCGGGGGAGGGGCGGGATCACAAGAGACCCAGTACTTC. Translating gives CASSLGGGAGSQETQYF.

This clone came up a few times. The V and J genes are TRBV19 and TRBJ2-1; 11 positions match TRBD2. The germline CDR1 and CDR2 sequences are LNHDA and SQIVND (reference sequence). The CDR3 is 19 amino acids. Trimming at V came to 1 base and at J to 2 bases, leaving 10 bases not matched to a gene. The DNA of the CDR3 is TGTGCCAGTAGTATAGGACTAGCGGGAATCTTGAGCCCCTACAATGAGCAGTTCTTC. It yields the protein CASSIGLAGILSPYNEQFF. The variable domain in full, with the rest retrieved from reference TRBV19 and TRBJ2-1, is DGGITQSPKYLFRKEGQNVTLSCEQNLNHDAMYWYRQDPGQGLRLIYYSQIVNDFQKGDIAEGYSVSREKKESFPLTVTSAQKNPTAFYLCASSIGLAGILSPYNEQFFGPGTRLTVL.

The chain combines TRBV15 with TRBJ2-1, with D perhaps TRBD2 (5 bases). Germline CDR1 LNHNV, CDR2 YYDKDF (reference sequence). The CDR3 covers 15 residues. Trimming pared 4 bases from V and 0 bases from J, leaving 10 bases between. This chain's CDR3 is CATSTGGSSYNEQFF. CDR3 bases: TGTGCCACCAGCACCGGAGGTAGCTCCTACAATGAGCAGTTCTTC.

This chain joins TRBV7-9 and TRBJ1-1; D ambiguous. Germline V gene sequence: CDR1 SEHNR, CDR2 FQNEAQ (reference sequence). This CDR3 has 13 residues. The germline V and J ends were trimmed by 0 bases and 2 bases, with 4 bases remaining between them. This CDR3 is CASSLALNTEAFF. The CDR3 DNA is TGTGCCAGCAGCTTAGCCCTCAACACTGAAGCTTTCTTT.

As DNA, the CDR3 is TGTGCCTGGAGTGGAGGGGGGGATGGCTACACCTTC. Its translation is CAWSGGGDGYTF. This chain joins TRBV30 and TRBJ1-2; maybe TRBD1 (6 bases). Germline lookup yields CDR1 GTSNPN and CDR2 SVGIG (reference sequence). Trimming pared 1 base from V and 6 bases from J, leaving 9 bases between. The CDR3 extends over 12 amino acids. Looking up the rest from reference TRBV30 and TRBJ1-2 gives the full variable domain: SQTIHQWPATLVQPVGSPLSLECTVEGTSNPNLYWYRQAAGRGLQLLFYSVGIGQISSEVPQNLSASRPQDRQFILSSKKLLLSDSGFYLCAWSGGGDGYTFGSGTRLTVV.